This T cell receptor beta chain was recorded in a study of long-term antiretroviral therapy in people with HIV. Study results and caveats: The data indicate that diversity increased after ART but remained below transplant donor controls. HIV repertoires covered narrower CDR3 length ranges than controls did. Pre-ART expanded TRB clones stayed dominant throughout, though often decreasing after ART.

Per donor, at least one pre-ART and at least two post-ART PBMC samples were obtained. Note on this clone: Its antigen is unknown.

Assay version v3.0 of immunoSEQ was used, and it was run at survey level. Some clones are missing from TCRdb's copy, which holds only in-frame ones; the method was immunoSEQ multiplex PCR. The sample comprises tens of thousands of clones, under 90% of which are singletons, and 7.5% to 10% rests with the top ten. The germline gives CDR1 MDHEN, CDR2 SYDVKM. The CDR3 runs to 16 residues. Trimming cost V 6 bases and J 2 bases; bases outside gene matches: 11. The rearrangement joins TRBV28 to TRBJ2-3; TRBD2 matches at 7 bases. This TCR was sampled from a man aged 45-65 years with HIV. The source material was unsorted PBMCs, sampled at the start of antiretroviral therapy. The CDR3 loop reads CASSPSLAVNTDTQYF. The CDR3 region has the DNA TGTGCCAGCAGCCCCTCCCTAGCGGTTAACACAGATACGCAGTATTTT.